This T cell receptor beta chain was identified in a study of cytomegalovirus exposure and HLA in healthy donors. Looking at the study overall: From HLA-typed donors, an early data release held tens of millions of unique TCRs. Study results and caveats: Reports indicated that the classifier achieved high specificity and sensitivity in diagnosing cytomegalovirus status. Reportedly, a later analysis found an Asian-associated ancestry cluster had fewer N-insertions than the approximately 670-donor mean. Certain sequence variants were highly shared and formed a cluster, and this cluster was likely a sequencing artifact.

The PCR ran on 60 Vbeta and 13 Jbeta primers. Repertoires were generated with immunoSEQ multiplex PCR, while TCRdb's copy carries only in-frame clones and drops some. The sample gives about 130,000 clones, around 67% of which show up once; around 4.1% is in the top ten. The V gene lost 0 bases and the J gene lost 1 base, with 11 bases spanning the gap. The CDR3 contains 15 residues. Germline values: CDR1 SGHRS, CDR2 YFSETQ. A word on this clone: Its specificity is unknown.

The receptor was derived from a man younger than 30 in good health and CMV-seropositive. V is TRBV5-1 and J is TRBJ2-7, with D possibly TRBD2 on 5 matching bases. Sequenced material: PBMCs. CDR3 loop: CASSLAAGFSYEQYF. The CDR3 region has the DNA TGCGCCAGCAGCTTGGCCGCGGGTTTTTCCTACGAGCAGTACTTC.